This T cell receptor beta chain was recorded in a study of shared clonotypes between healthy human individuals. Broader study findings: On the whole, naive subsets had larger estimated richness than memory subsets had. Clonotype sharing levels among donors were expected to vary with sequencing depth.

To note about this clone: What it binds is not known.

The V gene's germline CDR1 is MNHNS and CDR2 SASEGT. V was shortened by 7 bases and J by 6 bases, with 7 bases between the two germline ends. This CDR3 spans 12 amino acids. Positively selected for CCR7, the CD45RO-negative cells used as naive CD8 cells excluded terminally differentiated effector memory CD45RA+ cells. Splitting of each subset's genomic DNA was done evenly across several immunoSEQ plates. Generated by immunoSEQ multiplex PCR, the TCRdb table keeps only in-frame clones and is missing some. The sample holds about 2 million clones, approximately 94% seen once. This clonotype was obtained from a man in his late teens or twenties in good health. The sample taken for sequencing was naive CD8+ T cells sorted from blood. The rearrangement uses TRBV6-1 and TRBJ2-6; D may be TRBD2 (5 bases). CDR3 coding DNA: TGTGCCAGCACCGGGATGGCCAACGTCCTGACTTTC. Translating gives CASTGMANVLTF.